This entry lists 20 T cell receptor beta chains sequenced from one sample in a study of T cell responses to AZD1222 COVID-19 vaccine. Only in-frame clones appear in the TCRdb table, and some are missing; sequencing was by immunoSEQ multiplex PCR. This sample has about 67,000 clones, with around four fifths found just once. Sequenced here: peripheral blood, sampled on day 0 of AZD1222 vaccination. The origin of the receptors is an adult in good health.

The chain couples TRBV18 to TRBJ1-6; the match to TRBD1 covers 10 bases. J lost 7 bases, V lost 6 bases, and 18 bases had no gene match. The CDR3 contains 19 residues. The germline CDR1 and CDR2 sequences are KGHSH and LQKENI. The CDR3 is CASSPFTGTGEIRNSPLHF. In nucleotides, the CDR3 is TGTGCCAGCTCGCCGTTTACCGGGACAGGGGAGATTCGGAATTCACCCCTCCACTTT.

The genes are TRBV19 and TRBJ2-2, with D unresolved. The CDR3 has 14 residues. V was trimmed by 7 bases and J by 0 bases, leaving 9 bases between them. Per the germline V gene, CDR1 is LNHDA and CDR2 is SQIVND (reference sequence). The CDR3 DNA reads TGTGCCAGTACCTCCATCGCGAACACCGGGGAGCTGTTTTTT. The encoded protein is CASTSIANTGELFF.

This sequence joins TRBV19 and TRBJ1-2; D might be TRBD1 (6 bases). Trimming pared 5 bases from V and 5 bases from J, leaving 15 bases between. The CDR3 length is 14 residues. From germline, CDR1 is LNHDA and CDR2 SQIVND (reference sequence). This CDR3 is CASSPGTPLYGYTF. CDR3 in DNA: TGTGCCAGTAGTCCCGGGACACCCCTATATGGCTACACCTTC.

This clone was seen only a few times. The chain carries TRBV2 and TRBJ1-4; D may be TRBD1 (5 bases). The CDR3 is 14 amino acids. V was clipped by 11 bases and J by 3 bases, with 16 bases between them. Germline values: CDR1 SNHLY, CDR2 FYNNEI. The CDR3 nucleotides are TGTGCCCAGCGGCAGCCGGGGGCTAATGAAAAACTGTTTTTT. Its translation is CAQRQPGANEKLFF.

The rearrangement uses TRBV10-3 and TRBJ2-7; maybe TRBD2 (6 bases). The CDR3 length is 13 residues. The germline V gene has CDR1 ENHRY and CDR2 SYGVKD. V gave up 8 bases and J gave up 0 bases, with 11 bases separating them. The CDR3 is CAIFSGDSYEQYF. As DNA, the CDR3 is TGTGCCATCTTCTCGGGGGACTCCTACGAGCAGTACTTC.

The chain combines TRBV27 with TRBJ2-7; a weak D match, TRBD2 (6 bases). The V end lost 7 bases, the J end lost 4 bases, and 14 bases lay between the germline ends. This CDR3 is built from 13 residues. From germline, CDR1 is MNHEY and CDR2 SMNVEV (reference sequence). The CDR3 loop reads CASKEGPGYEQYF. The CDR3 bases are TGTGCCAGCAAGGAGGGCCCGGGGTACGAGCAGTACTTC.

The genes are TRBV6-5 and TRBJ2-1, with 11 bases lining up with TRBD2. Unmatched junction bases numbered 8, after V lost 6 bases and J lost 7 bases. From germline, CDR1 is MNHEY and CDR2 SVGAGI. The CDR3 contains 15 residues. This CDR3 reads CASSFTSGSKNEQFF. CDR3 nucleotide sequence: TGTGCCAGCAGCTTCACTAGCGGGAGTAAAAATGAGCAGTTCTTC.

The V call is TRBV11-2, the J call TRBJ1-6; 8 bases agree with TRBD1. Per the germline V gene, CDR1 is SGHAT and CDR2 is FQNNGV. The CDR3 is 15 amino acids. Unmatched junction bases numbered 5, after V lost 5 bases and J lost 5 bases. The CDR3 protein is CASSIRQGNNSPLHF. The CDR3 DNA follows: TGTGCCAGCAGCATCCGACAGGGGAATAATTCACCCCTCCACTTT.

This clone was seen a handful of times. The DNA of the CDR3 is TGCGCCAGCAGCCATGGAGAGGGTTCCTACGAGCAGTACTTC. Translating it yields CASSHGEGSYEQYF. The rearrangement uses TRBV4-3 and TRBJ2-7; TRBD2 might be the D (5 bases). The germline V and J ends were trimmed by 3 bases and 1 base, with 10 bases remaining between them. Germline V gives CDR1 LGHNA, CDR2 YSLEER. There are 14 residues in the CDR3.

The chain carries TRBV28 and TRBJ1-1; tentative D call: TRBD1 (6 bases). Germline V gives CDR1 MDHEN, CDR2 SYDVKM. CDR3 length: 16 amino acids. V shed 10 bases and J shed 4 bases, with 25 bases lying between them. This CDR3 is CATENVQQGMSTEAFF. The DNA for the CDR3 is TGTGCCACCGAAAATGTACAACAGGGTATGAGCACTGAAGCTTTCTTT.

V is TRBV19 and J is TRBJ1-2; D is ambiguous. Trimming removed 4 bases from V and 3 bases from J, with 18 bases in between. The CDR3 loop spans 16 amino acids. Per germline, CDR1 LNHDA and CDR2 SQIVND (reference sequence). Here the CDR3 reads CASSNGPSLTDYGYTF. Written as DNA, the CDR3 is TGTGCCAGTAGTAACGGACCGAGCCTAACTGACTATGGCTACACCTTC.

The chain has TRBV9 and TRBJ2-7, with D maybe TRBD2 (5 bases). The CDR3 length is 14 residues. Trimming took 0 bases from V and 4 from J, leaving 11 bases between them. Germline CDR1 SGDLS, CDR2 YYNGEE. The CDR3 bases are TGTGCCAGCAGCGTAGAAGGTAGCGTTTACGAGCAGTACTTC. Encoded protein: CASSVEGSVYEQYF.

J is TRBJ1-5 and V is TRBV24-1; TRBD1 matches 7 bases. The V gene's germline CDR1 is KGHDR and CDR2 SFDVKD. V dropped 3 bases and J dropped 0; count of bases not matched to a gene: 10. This CDR3 is built from 18 residues. The CDR3 loop reads CATSDPSDRANSNQPQHF. Here the CDR3 DNA reads TGTGCCACCAGTGATCCCTCCGACAGGGCAAATAGCAATCAGCCCCAGCATTTT.

The chain uses TRBV6-5 and TRBJ2-7; D may be TRBD2 (6 bases). Germline V gene sequence: CDR1 MNHEY, CDR2 SVGAGI. Trimming pared 0 bases from V and 1 base from J, leaving 13 bases between. The CDR3 spans 16 residues. The CDR3 sequence: CASSYSTGSQSYEQYF. DNA for the CDR3: TGTGCCAGCAGTTACTCGACCGGGAGTCAATCCTACGAGCAGTACTTC.

The rearrangement uses TRBV5-6 and TRBJ2-1; D might be TRBD2 (6 bases). CDR3 length equals 15 residues. Germline assignment: CDR1 SGHDT and CDR2 YYEEEE. Trimming shortened V by 1 base and J by 4 bases, and 12 bases separated the two germline ends. The CDR3: CASSLLARGYNEQFF. CDR3 bases: TGTGCCAGCAGCTTGCTAGCGCGAGGATACAATGAGCAGTTCTTC.

This clone appeared a single time. The CDR3 reads CASSPNPTLQLEAFF. CDR3 DNA sequence: TGTGCCAGCAGCCCTAACCCAACCTTACAGCTTGAAGCTTTCTTT. The V gene is TRBV13, the J gene TRBJ1-1; D is uncertain. The CDR3 covers 15 residues. The V end lost 5 bases, the J end lost 7 bases, and 20 bases lay between the germline ends. Germline V CDR1 and CDR2: PRHDT, FYEKMQ (reference sequence).

This chain connects TRBV30 to TRBJ2-7, with D maybe TRBD2 (5 bases). CDR1 and CDR2 from the germline V gene are GTSNPN and SVGIG (reference sequence). Trimming stripped 1 base from V and 3 bases from J, with 16 bases between. The CDR3 has 15 residues. CDR3 in amino acids: CAWSGYRGLVYEQYF. The CDR3 nucleotides read TGTGCCTGGAGTGGATATCGGGGTCTCGTCTACGAGCAGTACTTC.

This chain connects TRBV28 to TRBJ1-1; D unresolved. The CDR3 spans 15 residues. Trimming took off 6 bases at V and 5 bases at J, with 19 bases between the two ends. CDR1 and CDR2 (germline): MDHEN, SYDVKM. The CDR3 region has the DNA TGTGCCAGCAGCCTTGGCAGGCCTCTCACAACTGAAGCTTTCTTT. This encodes CASSLGRPLTTEAFF.

This clone was picked up one time. The rearrangement joins TRBV7-8 to TRBJ2-1; D ambiguous. This CDR3 has 18 residues. Trimming cost V 1 base and J 2 bases, with 18 bases left between them. From germline, CDR1 is SGHVS and CDR2 FQNEAQ. DNA for the CDR3: TGTGCCAGCAGCTTAGTCCCCTTTTATCCCCAGACCTACAATGAGCAGTTCTTC. It yields the protein CASSLVPFYPQTYNEQFF.

The rearrangement joins TRBV7-2 to TRBJ1-6; D is unresolved. The V and J ends lost 0 bases and 7 bases respectively, with 10 bases between them. The CDR3 runs 15 residues. The germline gives CDR1 SGHTA, CDR2 FQGNSA. CDR3 protein: CASSLAQSGNSPLHF. Written as DNA, the CDR3 is TGTGCCAGCAGCTTAGCGCAGAGCGGAAATTCACCCCTCCACTTT.